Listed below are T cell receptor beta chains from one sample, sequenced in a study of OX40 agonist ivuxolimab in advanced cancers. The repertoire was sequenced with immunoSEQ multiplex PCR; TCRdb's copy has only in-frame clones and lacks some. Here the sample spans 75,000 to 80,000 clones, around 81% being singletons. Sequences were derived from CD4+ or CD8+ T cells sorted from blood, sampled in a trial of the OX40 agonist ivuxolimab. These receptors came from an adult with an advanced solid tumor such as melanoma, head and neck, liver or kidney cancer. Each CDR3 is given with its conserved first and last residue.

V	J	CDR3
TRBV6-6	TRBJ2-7	CASSPTGQSRYF
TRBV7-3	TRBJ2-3	CASSLAGGRATDTQYF
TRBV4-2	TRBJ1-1	CASSQDWGRVGTEAFF
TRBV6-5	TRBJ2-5	CASMLNRGLGTQYF
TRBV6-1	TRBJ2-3	CASRAGFSADTQYF
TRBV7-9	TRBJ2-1	CASSLVGRFNEQFF
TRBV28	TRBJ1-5	CASHTGGADSNQPQHF
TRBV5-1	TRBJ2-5	CASSQQKPQETQYF
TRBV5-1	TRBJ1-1	CASSLRTGRAEAFF
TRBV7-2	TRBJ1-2	CASSTRDRGLIYGYTF
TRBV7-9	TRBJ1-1	CASSQEGRDAEAFF
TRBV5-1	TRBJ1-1	CASSLRPNTEAFF
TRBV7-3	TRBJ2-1	CASSSGSGGYNEQFF
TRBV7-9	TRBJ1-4	CASSEIAGLRSATNEKLFF
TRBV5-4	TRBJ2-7	CASRPGQNYEQYF
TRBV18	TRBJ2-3	CASSPGPSTDTQYF
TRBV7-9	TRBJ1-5	CASSETGINQPQHF
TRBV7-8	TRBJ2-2	CASSLTPWTRTSTGELFF
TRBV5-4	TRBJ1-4	CASSPRTGANEKLFF
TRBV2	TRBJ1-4	CASSSLLSTTNEKLFF
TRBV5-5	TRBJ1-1	CASSLNMNTEAFF
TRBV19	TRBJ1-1	CASSTLQGPEAFF
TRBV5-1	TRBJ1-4	CASSLVDSGNEKLFF
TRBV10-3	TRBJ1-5	CATSRDRDSNQPQHF
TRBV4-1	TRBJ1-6	CASSLRDRGDSPLHF
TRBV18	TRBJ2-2	CASSAGTGSTGELFF
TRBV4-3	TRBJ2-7	CASSQKQGFSYEQYF
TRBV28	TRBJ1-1	CASSLSGDLNTEAFF
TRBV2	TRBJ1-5	CASSESASGQPQHF
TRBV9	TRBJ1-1	CASSVAGVGTEAFF
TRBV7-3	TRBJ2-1	CASSWGPNNEQFF
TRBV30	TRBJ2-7	CAWSVTGLQIYEQYF
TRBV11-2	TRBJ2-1	CASSLSNEQFF
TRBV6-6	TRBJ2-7	CASSFFPPGGPYEQYF
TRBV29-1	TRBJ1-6	CSVRTGTRGSPLHF
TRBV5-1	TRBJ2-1	CASSLGLAVFNEQFF
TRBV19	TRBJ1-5	CASRRHRDQPQHF
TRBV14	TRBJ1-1	CASSHSDALGAFF
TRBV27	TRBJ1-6	CASQSYNSPLHF
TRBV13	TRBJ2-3	CASSRGDTQYF
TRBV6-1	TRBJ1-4	CASSAEGAEKLFF
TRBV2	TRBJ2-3	CASSPGTGNTDTQYF
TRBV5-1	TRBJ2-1	CASSLAPGRGEQFF
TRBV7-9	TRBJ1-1	CASGRGQTEAFF
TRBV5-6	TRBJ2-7	CASSLGAGGTYEQYF
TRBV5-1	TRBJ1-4	CASSLGQAGVNEKLFF
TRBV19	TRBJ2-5	CASRTANQETQYF
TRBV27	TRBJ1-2	CASSFGQEIGYTF
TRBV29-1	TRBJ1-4	CSVGFRSEKLFF
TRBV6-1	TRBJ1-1	CASLPLTYTEAFF
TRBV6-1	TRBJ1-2	CASSERRGLAYGYTF
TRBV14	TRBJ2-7	CASSRSSGPTYEQYF
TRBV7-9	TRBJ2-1	CASSLGSRGYNEQFF
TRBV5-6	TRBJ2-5	CASSLTGPVGETQYF
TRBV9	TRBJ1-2	CASSVATQGENNYGYTF